The TCR beta chain under discussion was sequenced for a study of blood T cell repertoires in COVID-19. Study-wide context: Acute and convalescent COVID-19 samples came from the United States, Italy and Spain.

Source study methods: Quantification of nucleated cells was approximated via reference gene primer amplification. TCRdb keeps only in-frame clones here, not all; method: immunoSEQ multiplex PCR. For V, J and clone size, that table is used; D and trimming come from the DNA. Of under 200,000 clones listed, 88% are singletons. The CDR3 totals 12 residues. V lost 7 bases and J 4 bases, leaving 10 bases between the germline ends. Germline CDR1 reads SQVTM; CDR2 reads ANQGSEA. This clonotype was sampled from a man in his forties with active or convalescent COVID-19. The rearrangement uses TRBV29-1 and TRBJ2-2, with D tentatively TRBD1 (5 bases). The specimen sequenced was peripheral blood. The CDR3 reads CSASQGTGELFF. The CDR3, as DNA: TGCAGCGCATCCCAGGGCACCGGGGAGCTGTTTTTT.